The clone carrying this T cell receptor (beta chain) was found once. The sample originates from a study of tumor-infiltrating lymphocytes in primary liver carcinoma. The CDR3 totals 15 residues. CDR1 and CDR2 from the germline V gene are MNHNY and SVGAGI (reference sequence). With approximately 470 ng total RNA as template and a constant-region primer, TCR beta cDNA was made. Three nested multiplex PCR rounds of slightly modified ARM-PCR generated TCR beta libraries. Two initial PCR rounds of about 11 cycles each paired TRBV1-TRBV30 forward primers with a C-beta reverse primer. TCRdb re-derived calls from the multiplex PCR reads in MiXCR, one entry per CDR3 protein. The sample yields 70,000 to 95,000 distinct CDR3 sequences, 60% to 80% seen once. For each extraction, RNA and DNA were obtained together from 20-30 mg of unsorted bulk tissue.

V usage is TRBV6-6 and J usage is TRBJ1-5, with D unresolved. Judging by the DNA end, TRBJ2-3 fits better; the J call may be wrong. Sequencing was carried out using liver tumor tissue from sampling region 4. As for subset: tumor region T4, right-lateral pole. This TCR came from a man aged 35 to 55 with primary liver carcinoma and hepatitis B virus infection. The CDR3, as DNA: TGTGCCAGCAGTTACGGGCAAATTAGCAACCAGCCCCAGTATTTT. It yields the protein CASSYGQISNQPQYF.